This TCR beta chain was captured in a study of blood T cell repertoires in COVID-19. At the level of the study: T cells, B-cell-depleted T cells, or PBMCs supplied cDNA or gDNA.

The data were produced by immunoSEQ multiplex PCR, yet TCRdb's version contains in-frame clones alone and is incomplete. The sample records around 250,000 clones, approximately 86% being singletons. This CDR3 is 17 amino acids long. The V end was cut by 7 bases, the J end by 0 bases, with 19 bases between. Germline V gene sequence: CDR1 MNHEY, CDR2 SMNVEV (reference sequence). This clonotype originated in a man between 35 and 55 years old with active or convalescent COVID-19. This chain uses TRBV27 with TRBJ2-4, with D tentatively TRBD2 (5 bases). Sequenced: peripheral blood. CDR3 DNA: TGTGCCAGCAAGCCGATAGCGTTCGACGTAGCCAAAAACATTCAGTACTTC. As protein: CASKPIAFDVAKNIQYF.